One and the same sample provided the 14 T cell receptor beta chains below, sequenced in a study of cytomegalovirus exposure and HLA in healthy donors. The PCR made use of 60 Vbeta and 13 Jbeta primers. Sequencing was performed with immunoSEQ multiplex PCR; in TCRdb, only in-frame clones are kept and a portion is missing. The table includes about 170,000 clones, roughly 83% detected once. Input material: PBMCs. The receptors shown here come from a boy aged 2 to 10 in good health and CMV-seronegative.

The chain recombines TRBV4-1 with TRBJ2-2, with TRBD2 matching 10 bases. V was pared by 0 bases and J by 5 bases, with 12 bases of the junction left unmatched. Germline assignment: CDR1 MGHRA and CDR2 YSYEKL. The CDR3 runs 19 residues. CDR3 region: CASSQERSLAGVITGELFF. CDR3 nucleotides: TGCGCCAGCAGCCAAGAACGCAGTCTAGCGGGAGTCATTACCGGGGAGCTGTTTTTT.

In this sample, this clone turned up once. V is TRBV9 and J is TRBJ2-5, with D possibly being TRBD1 (7 bases). This CDR3 is 15 amino acids long. V was shortened by 0 bases and J by 4 bases, with 13 bases between the two germline ends. Germline CDR1 SGDLS, CDR2 YYNGEE. The CDR3 bases are TGTGCCAGCAGCGTAGGCGGAGGGGGCAGAGAGACCCAGTACTTC. Its translation is CASSVGGGGRETQYF.

The chain joins TRBV6-6 to TRBJ2-7; perhaps TRBD1 as D (6 bases). The V end lost 6 bases, the J end lost 2 bases, and 14 bases lay between the germline ends. The CDR3 runs 14 residues. Germline loops: CDR1 MNHNY, CDR2 SVGAGI (reference sequence). CDR3 nucleotide sequence: TGTGCCAGCAGGCTTACAGGGTCAGCCTACGAGCAGTACTTC. Translated, it gives CASRLTGSAYEQYF.

The chain couples TRBV28 to TRBJ1-5; D unresolved. CDR3 length equals 14 residues. The V and J ends lost 2 bases and 4 bases respectively, with 9 bases between them. Germline CDR1 and CDR2: MDHEN and SYDVKM. The CDR3 DNA reads TGTGCCAGCAGTTTAGTAGTGTTGAATCAGCCCCAGCATTTT. It translates to CASSLVVLNQPQHF.

The chain employs TRBV6-1 and TRBJ2-3, with a tentative D call TRBD2 (6 bases). The ends were cut back, 5 bases at V and 0 bases at J, with 12 bases in the middle. CDR3 size: 15 residues. The germline V gene encodes CDR1 MNHNS and CDR2 SASEGT. The CDR3 protein is CASSTLAISTDTQYF. The CDR3 DNA is TGTGCCAGCAGTACTCTAGCGATTAGCACAGATACGCAGTATTTT.

This chain uses TRBV28 with TRBJ1-5, with 7 bases fitting TRBD1. The CDR3 loop spans 15 amino acids. Germline CDR1 MDHEN, CDR2 SYDVKM. With 6 bases clipped from V and 3 bases from J, the junction kept 8 bases outside the gene matches. CDR3 residues: CASSSGTAINQPQHF. CDR3 DNA: TGTGCCAGCAGCTCTGGGACAGCAATCAATCAGCCCCAGCATTTT.

The chain couples TRBV7-2 to TRBJ2-2, with 11 bases aligning to TRBD2. Germline V gene sequence: CDR1 SGHTA, CDR2 FQGNSA. The length of the CDR3 is 17 residues. The V segment lost 5 bases and the J segment 0 bases; nucleotides outside the gene matches: 5. The CDR3 bases are TGTGCCAGCAGCATACCGGGACTAGCGGCGAACACCGGGGAGCTGTTTTTT. Amino acids: CASSIPGLAANTGELFF.

This chain joins TRBV5-1 and TRBJ2-7; 7 positions match TRBD1. The CDR3 has 14 residues. V lost 0 bases and J lost 2; bases outside the gene matches: 2. CDR1 SGHRS and CDR2 YFSETQ come from the germline V gene. CDR3 DNA sequence: TGCGCCAGCAGCTTGGCGACAGGGACCTACGAGCAGTACTTC. It yields the protein CASSLATGTYEQYF.

The chain carries TRBV9 and TRBJ2-1, with a possible D match to TRBD2 (6 bases). The CDR3 extends over 14 amino acids. The ends were cut back, 4 bases at V and 8 bases at J, with 16 bases in the middle. The germline V gene has CDR1 SGDLS and CDR2 YYNGEE. The DNA for the CDR3 is TGTGCCAGCAGCCCACATCCGGGGGAGGATGAGCAGTTCTTC. As protein: CASSPHPGEDEQFF. The full variable domain, with the rest looked up from reference TRBV9 and TRBJ2-1, is DSGVTQTPKHLITATGQRVTLRCSPRSGDLSVYWYQQSLDQGLQFLIQYYNGEERAKGNILERFSAQQFPDLHSELNLSSLELGDSALYFCASSPHPGEDEQFFGPGTRLTVL.

The rearrangement links TRBV19 to TRBJ1-1, with D tentatively TRBD1 (5 bases). This CDR3 comprises 15 residues. The germline gives CDR1 LNHDA, CDR2 SQIVND (reference sequence). Trimming pared 1 base from V and 1 base from J, leaving 10 bases between. The CDR3 DNA reads TGTGCCAGTAGTATAGCGGGGGTGCGGAACACTGAAGCTTTCTTT. Its protein is CASSIAGVRNTEAFF.

This chain joins TRBV6-5 and TRBJ2-7; perhaps TRBD1 as D (5 bases). This CDR3 spans 13 amino acids. The V and J ends lost 6 bases and 1 base respectively, with 10 bases between them. Germline V CDR1 and CDR2: MNHEY, SVGAGI. CDR3 region: CASRDRTSYEQYF. The CDR3 region has the DNA TGTGCCAGCAGAGATAGGACATCCTACGAGCAGTACTTC.

The rearrangement uses TRBV30 and TRBJ2-7; D perhaps matches TRBD1 (6 bases). The germline V gene encodes CDR1 GTSNPN and CDR2 SVGIG (reference sequence). This CDR3 spans 15 amino acids. Trimming took 3 bases from V and 5 from J, leaving 20 bases between them. The CDR3 is CAWSYRDPGYHEQYF. The CDR3 DNA reads as TGTGCCTGGAGCTACAGGGACCCCGGGTACCACGAGCAGTACTTC.

The V gene is TRBV27, the J gene TRBJ2-7; D is possibly TRBD1 (6 bases). Germline loops: CDR1 MNHEY, CDR2 SMNVEV (reference sequence). V lost 2 bases, J lost 1 base, and 6 bases lay in between. This CDR3 has 13 amino acids. The CDR3 DNA reads TGTGCCAGCAGTTTACAGGGGTCCTACGAGCAGTACTTC. This sequence encodes CASSLQGSYEQYF.

This clone showed up just once. The CDR3 DNA follows: TGTGCCATCAGTGAGTATATGGGACAGGGAAACACTGAAGCTTTCTTT. Protein sequence: CAISEYMGQGNTEAFF. The chain uses TRBV10-3 and TRBJ1-1; 9 nucleotides align to TRBD1. The CDR3 totals 16 residues. V was pared by 1 base and J by 2 bases, with 5 bases of the junction left unmatched. Germline assignment: CDR1 ENHRY and CDR2 SYGVKD.